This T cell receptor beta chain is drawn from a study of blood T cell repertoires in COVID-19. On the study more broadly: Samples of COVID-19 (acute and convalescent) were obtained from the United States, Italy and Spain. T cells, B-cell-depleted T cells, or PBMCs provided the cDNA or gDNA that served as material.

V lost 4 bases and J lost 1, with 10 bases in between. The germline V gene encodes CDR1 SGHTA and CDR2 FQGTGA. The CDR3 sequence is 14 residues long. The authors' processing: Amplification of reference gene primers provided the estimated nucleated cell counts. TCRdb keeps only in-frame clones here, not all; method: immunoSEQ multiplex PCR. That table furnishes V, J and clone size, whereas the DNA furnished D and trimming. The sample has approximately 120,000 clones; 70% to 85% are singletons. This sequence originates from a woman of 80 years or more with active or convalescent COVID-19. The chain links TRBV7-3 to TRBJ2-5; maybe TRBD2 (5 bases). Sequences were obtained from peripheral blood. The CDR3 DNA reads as TGTGCCAGCAGCTCGGGAATGACCCAAGAGACCCAGTACTTC. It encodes CASSSGMTQETQYF.